This T cell receptor beta chain is drawn from a study of T-cell reconstitution after alpha-beta-depleted transplantation in children. Library preparation (for TCRbeta) was performed with unique molecular identifiers. One entry per CDR3 protein, called by TCRdb with MiXCR from the PCR reads. In the table there are nearly 550,000 distinct CDR3 sequences, around 20% of which are singletons. This clonotype was counted a few times. The germline V gene has CDR1 DFQATT and CDR2 SNEGSKA (reference sequence). This CDR3 is 14 amino acids long. V lost 2 bases, J lost 6 bases, and 2 bases stayed unmatched. Specimen: PBMCs from the stem cell graft donor, collected from the stem cell graft. The V gene is TRBV20-1, the J gene TRBJ2-1, with 12 bases that match TRBD2. The sequence was collected from a human donor who donated a stem cell graft to a child with acute lymphoblastic leukemia. The CDR3 nucleotides read TGCAGTGCTAGAAAGACTAGCGGGAGCAATGAGCAGTTCTTC. It specifies CSARKTSGSNEQFF.